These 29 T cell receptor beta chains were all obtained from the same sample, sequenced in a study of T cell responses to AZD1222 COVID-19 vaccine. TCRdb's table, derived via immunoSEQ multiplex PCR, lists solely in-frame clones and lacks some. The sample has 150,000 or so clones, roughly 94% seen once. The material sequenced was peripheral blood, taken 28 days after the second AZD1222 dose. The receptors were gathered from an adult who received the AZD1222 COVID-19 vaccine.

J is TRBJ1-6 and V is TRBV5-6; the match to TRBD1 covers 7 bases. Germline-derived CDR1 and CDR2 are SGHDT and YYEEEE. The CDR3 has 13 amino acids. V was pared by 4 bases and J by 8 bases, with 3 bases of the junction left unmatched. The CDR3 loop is CASSMTGHSPLHF. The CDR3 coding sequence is TGTGCCAGCAGCATGACAGGGCATTCACCCCTCCACTTT. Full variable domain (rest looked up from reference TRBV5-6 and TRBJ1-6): DAGVTQSPTHLIKTRGQQVTLRCSPKSGHDTVSWYQQALGQGPQFIFQYYEEEERQRGNFPDRFSGHQFPNYSSELNVNALLLGDSALYLCASSMTGHSPLHFGNGTRLTVT.

The CDR3 here is CASSLRIGSDYGYTF. CDR3 coding DNA: TGTGCCAGTAGTCTACGAATAGGTTCGGACTATGGCTACACCTTC. V is TRBV19 and J is TRBJ1-2, with no clear D. V lost 5 bases and J lost 3, with 16 bases in between. CDR1 and CDR2 from the germline V gene are LNHDA and SQIVND (reference sequence). The CDR3 consists of 15 residues.

The CDR3 is CASSLAGGRLDTQYF. The CDR3 DNA follows: TGTGCCAGCAGTCTAGCGGGGGGGCGGTTAGATACGCAGTATTTT. The gene calls are TRBV6-5 and TRBJ2-3; 12 bases are a match to TRBD2. The CDR3 is 15 amino acids. Germline-derived CDR1 and CDR2 are MNHEY and SVGAGI. Trimming took 5 bases from V and 5 from J; bases not matched to a gene: 5.

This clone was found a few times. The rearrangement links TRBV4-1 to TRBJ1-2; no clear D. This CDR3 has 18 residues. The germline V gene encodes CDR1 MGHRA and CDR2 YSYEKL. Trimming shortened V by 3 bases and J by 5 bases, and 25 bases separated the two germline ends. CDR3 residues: CASSHPQGKDIAGYGYTF. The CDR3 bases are TGCGCCAGCAGCCACCCACAAGGGAAAGACATAGCTGGGTATGGCTACACCTTC.

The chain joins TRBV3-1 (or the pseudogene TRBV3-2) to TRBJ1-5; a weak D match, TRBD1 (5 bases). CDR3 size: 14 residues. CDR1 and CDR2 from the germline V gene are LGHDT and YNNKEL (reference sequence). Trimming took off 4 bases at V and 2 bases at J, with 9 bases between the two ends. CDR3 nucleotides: TGTGCCAGCAGCCGGGACTTTGGCAATCAGCCCCAGCATTTT. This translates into CASSRDFGNQPQHF.

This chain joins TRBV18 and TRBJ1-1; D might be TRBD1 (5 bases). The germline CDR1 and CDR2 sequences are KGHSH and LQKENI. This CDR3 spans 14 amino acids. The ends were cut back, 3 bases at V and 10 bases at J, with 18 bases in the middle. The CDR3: CASSPMGPTAPAFF. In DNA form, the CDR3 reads TGTGCCAGCTCACCGATGGGGCCTACTGCTCCAGCTTTCTTT. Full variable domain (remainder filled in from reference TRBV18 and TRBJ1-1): NAGVMQNPRHLVRRRGQEARLRCSPMKGHSHVYWYRQLPEEGLKFMVYLQKENIIDESGMPKERFSAEFPKEGPSILRIQQVVRGDSAAYFCASSPMGPTAPAFFGQGTRLTVV.

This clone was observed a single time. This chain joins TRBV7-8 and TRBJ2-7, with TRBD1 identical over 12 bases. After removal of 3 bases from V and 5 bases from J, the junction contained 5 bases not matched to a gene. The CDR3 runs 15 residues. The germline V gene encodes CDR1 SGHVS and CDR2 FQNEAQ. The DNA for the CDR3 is TGTGCCAGCAGCTTTCCGGGACAGGGGGCCCACGAGCAGTACTTC. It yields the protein CASSFPGQGAHEQYF.

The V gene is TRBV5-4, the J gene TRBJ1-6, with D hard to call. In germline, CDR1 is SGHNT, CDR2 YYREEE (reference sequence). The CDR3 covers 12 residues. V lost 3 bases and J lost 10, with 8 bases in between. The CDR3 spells CASSSPNSPLHF. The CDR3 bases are TGTGCCAGCAGCTCCCCGAACTCACCCCTCCACTTT.

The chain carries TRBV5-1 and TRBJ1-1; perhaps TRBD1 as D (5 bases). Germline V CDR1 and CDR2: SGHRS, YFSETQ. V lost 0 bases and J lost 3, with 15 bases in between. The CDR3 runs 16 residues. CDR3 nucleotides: TGCGCCAGCAGCTTGGGGGGGTCAGTACCAGACACTGAAGCTTTCTTT. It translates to CASSLGGSVPDTEAFF. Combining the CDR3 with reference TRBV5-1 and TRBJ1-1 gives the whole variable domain KAGVTQTPRYLIKTRGQQVTLSCSPISGHRSVSWYQQTPGQGLQFLFEYFSETQRNKGNFPGRFSGRQFSNSRSEMNVSTLELGDSALYLCASSLGGSVPDTEAFFGQGTRLTVV.

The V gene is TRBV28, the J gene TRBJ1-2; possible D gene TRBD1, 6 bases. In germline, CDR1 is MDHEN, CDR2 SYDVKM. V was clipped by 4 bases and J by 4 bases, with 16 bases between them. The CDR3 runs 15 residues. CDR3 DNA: TGTGCCAGCAGTTCCCCTCACGGGGGGGCCTATGGCTACACCTTC. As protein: CASSSPHGGAYGYTF.

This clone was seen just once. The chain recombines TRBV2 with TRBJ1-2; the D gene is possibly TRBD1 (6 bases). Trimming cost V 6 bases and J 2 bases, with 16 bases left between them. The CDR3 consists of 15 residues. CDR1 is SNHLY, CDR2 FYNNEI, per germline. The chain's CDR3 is CASRAEQGRNYGYTF. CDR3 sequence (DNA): TGTGCCAGCAGGGCGGAACAGGGAAGGAACTATGGCTACACCTTC. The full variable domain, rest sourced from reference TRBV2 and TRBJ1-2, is EPEVTQTPSHQVTQMGQEVILRCVPISNHLYFYWYRQILGQKVEFLVSFYNNEISEKSEIFDDQFSVERPDGSNFTLKIRSTKLEDSAMYFCASRAEQGRNYGYTFGSGTRLTVV.

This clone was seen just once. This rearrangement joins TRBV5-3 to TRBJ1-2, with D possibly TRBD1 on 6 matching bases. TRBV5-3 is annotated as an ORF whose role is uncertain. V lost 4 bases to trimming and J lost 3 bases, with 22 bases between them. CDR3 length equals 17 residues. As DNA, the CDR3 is TGTGCCAGAAGCGCCTCTCGGGGGGGCTGGTACCACTATGGCTACACCTTC. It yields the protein CARSASRGGWYHYGYTF.

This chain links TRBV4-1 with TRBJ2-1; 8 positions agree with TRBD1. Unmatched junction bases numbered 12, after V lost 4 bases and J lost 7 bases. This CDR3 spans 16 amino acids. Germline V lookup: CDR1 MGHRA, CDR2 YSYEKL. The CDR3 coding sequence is TGCGCCAGCAGCCGAGAAGGGCAGGGGGCGAGTAATGAGCAGTTCTTC. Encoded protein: CASSREGQGASNEQFF.

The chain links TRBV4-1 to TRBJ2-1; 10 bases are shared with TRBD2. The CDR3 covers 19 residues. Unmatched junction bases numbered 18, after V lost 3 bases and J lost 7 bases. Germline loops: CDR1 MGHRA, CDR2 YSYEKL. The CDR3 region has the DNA TGCGCCAGCAGCCAGGAGCACGGGCCCCTAGCGGGGGTTGGGAATGAGCAGTTCTTC. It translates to CASSQEHGPLAGVGNEQFF.

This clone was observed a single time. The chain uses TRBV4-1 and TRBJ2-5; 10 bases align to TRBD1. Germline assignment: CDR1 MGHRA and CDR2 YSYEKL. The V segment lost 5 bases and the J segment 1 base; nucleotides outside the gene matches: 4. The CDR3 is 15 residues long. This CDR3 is CASSARDRGQETQYF. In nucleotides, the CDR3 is TGCGCCAGCAGCGCCCGGGACAGGGGCCAAGAGACCCAGTACTTC.

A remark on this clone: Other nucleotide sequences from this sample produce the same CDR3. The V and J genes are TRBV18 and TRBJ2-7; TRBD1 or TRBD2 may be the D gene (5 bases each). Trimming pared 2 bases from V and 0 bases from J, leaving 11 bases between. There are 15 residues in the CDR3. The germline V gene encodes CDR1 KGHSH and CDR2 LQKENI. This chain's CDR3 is CASSPGTGSSYEQYF. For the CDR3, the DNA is TGTGCCAGCTCACCAGGGACGGGGAGCTCCTACGAGCAGTACTTC.

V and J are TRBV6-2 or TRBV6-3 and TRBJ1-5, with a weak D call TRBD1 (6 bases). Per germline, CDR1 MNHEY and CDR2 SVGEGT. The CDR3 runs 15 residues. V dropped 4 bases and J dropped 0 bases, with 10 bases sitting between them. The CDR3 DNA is TGTGCCAGCAGTTGGACAGACTATAGCAATCAGCCCCAGCATTTT. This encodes CASSWTDYSNQPQHF.

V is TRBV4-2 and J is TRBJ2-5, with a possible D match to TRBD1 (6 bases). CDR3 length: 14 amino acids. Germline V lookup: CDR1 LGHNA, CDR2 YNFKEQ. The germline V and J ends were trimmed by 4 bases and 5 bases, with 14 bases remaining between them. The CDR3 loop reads CASSLGQRLETQYF. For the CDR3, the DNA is TGTGCCAGCAGCCTCGGACAGAGGTTGGAGACCCAGTACTTC.

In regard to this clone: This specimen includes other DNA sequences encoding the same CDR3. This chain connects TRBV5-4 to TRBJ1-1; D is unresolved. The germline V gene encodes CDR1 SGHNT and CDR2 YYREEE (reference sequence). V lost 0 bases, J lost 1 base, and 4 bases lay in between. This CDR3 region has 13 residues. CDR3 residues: CASSLGENTEAFF. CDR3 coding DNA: TGTGCCAGCAGCTTGGGAGAGAACACTGAAGCTTTCTTT.

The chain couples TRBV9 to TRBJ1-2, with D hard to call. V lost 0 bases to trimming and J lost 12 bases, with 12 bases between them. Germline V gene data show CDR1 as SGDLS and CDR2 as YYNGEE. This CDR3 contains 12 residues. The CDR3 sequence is CASSVEGRMNTF. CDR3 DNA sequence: TGTGCCAGCAGCGTAGAGGGCAGGATGAACACCTTC.

The CDR3 DNA is TGTGCCAGCAGCTTAGGTACAGGGCGTTACACTGAAGCTTTCTTT. Its translation: CASSLGTGRYTEAFF. This chain uses TRBV7-8 with TRBJ1-1, with D possibly TRBD1 on 6 matching bases. Trimming cost V 1 base and J 3 bases, with 12 bases left between them. The CDR3 is made up of 15 amino acids. Germline CDR1 and CDR2: SGHVS and FQNEAQ.

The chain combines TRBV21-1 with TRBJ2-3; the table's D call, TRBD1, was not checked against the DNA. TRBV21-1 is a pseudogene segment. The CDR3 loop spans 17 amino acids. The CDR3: CASSNLLPGQRTDTQYF. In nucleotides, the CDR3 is TGTGCCAGCAGCAATTTATTGCCGGGACAGAGGACAGATACGCAGTATTTT.

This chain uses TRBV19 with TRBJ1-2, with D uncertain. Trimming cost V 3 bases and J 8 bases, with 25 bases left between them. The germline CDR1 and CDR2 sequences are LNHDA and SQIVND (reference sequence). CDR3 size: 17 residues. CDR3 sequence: CASSMDPSDAQVGGYTF. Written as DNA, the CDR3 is TGTGCCAGTAGTATGGATCCGAGTGATGCCCAAGTTGGAGGCTACACCTTC.

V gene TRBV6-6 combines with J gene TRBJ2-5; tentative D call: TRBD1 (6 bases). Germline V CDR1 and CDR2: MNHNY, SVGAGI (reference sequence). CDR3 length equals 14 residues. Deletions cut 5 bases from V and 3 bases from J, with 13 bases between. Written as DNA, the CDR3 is TGTGCCAGCAGTCTTCTAGAGGGGGAAGAGACCCAGTACTTC. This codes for CASSLLEGEETQYF.

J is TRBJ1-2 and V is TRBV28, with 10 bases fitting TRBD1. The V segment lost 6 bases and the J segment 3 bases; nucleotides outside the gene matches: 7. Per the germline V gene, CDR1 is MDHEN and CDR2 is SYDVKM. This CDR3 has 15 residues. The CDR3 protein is CASSPRQGAYYGYTF. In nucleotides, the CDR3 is TGTGCCAGCAGCCCTCGACAGGGGGCGTACTATGGCTACACCTTC.

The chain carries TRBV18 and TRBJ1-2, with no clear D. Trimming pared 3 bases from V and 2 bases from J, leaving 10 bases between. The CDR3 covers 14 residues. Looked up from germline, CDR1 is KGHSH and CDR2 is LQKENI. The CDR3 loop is CASSPAPRNYGYTF. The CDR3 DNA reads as TGTGCCAGCTCACCCGCGCCGAGAAACTATGGCTACACCTTC. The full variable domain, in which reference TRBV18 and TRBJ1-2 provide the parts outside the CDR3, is NAGVMQNPRHLVRRRGQEARLRCSPMKGHSHVYWYRQLPEEGLKFMVYLQKENIIDESGMPKERFSAEFPKEGPSILRIQQVVRGDSAAYFCASSPAPRNYGYTFGSGTRLTVV.

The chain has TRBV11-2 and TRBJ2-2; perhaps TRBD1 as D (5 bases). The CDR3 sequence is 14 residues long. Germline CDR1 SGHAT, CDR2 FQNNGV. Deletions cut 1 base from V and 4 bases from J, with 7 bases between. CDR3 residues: CASSLVQVTGELFF. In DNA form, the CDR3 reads TGTGCCAGCAGCTTAGTACAGGTCACCGGGGAGCTGTTTTTT.

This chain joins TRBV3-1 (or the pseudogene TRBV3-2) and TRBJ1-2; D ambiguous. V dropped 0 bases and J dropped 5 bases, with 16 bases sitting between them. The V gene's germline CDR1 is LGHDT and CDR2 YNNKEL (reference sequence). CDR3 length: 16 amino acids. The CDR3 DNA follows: TGTGCCAGCAGCCAAGATAGTGGGGAGCTGGGATATGGCTACACCTTC. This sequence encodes CASSQDSGELGYGYTF.

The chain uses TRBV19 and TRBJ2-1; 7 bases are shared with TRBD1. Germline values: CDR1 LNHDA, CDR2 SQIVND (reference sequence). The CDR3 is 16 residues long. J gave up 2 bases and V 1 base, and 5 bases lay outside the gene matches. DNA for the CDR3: TGTGCCAGTAGTATAGCTCCGACAGGGACCTACAATGAGCAGTTCTTC. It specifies CASSIAPTGTYNEQFF.